The 8 T cell receptor beta chains presented below share a single source sample, sequenced in a study of CD8 T cells in acute hepatitis C reinfection. Assay used: immunoSEQ multiplex PCR; TCRdb lists only in-frame clones, some missing. The sample records approximately 41,000 clones, approximately 87% being singletons. Indicated time point: naive CD8 control sorted from an acute-time-point sample. Material: naive CD8+ T cells from PBMCs. These receptors were obtained from a man aged 25 to 45 with chronic hepatitis C.

The chain recombines TRBV14 with TRBJ1-2, with TRBD1 matching over 7 bases. J was trimmed by 4 bases and V by 2 bases; bases with no gene match: 4. This CDR3 comprises 14 residues. CDR1 is SGHDN and CDR2 is FVKESK in the germline V gene. CDR3 coding DNA: TGTGCCAGCAGCCAAAGAGGACAGGTCTATGGCTACACCTTC. Translation: CASSQRGQVYGYTF.

V is TRBV10-1 and J is TRBJ1-5, with 7 nucleotides matching TRBD1. CDR1 and CDR2 (germline): WNHNN, SYGVQD (reference sequence). The CDR3 runs to 15 residues. Germline trimming cut 2 bases from V and 7 bases from J; bases unmatched to any gene: 8. The CDR3 here is CASSEKAGGGQPQHF. DNA of the CDR3: TGCGCCAGCAGTGAGAAGGCAGGGGGGGGGCAGCCCCAGCATTTT.

V gene TRBV7-9 combines with J gene TRBJ2-3; 8 nucleotides match TRBD2. The CDR3 covers 15 residues. The germline CDR1 and CDR2 sequences are SEHNR and FQNEAQ (reference sequence). V shed 2 bases and J 6 bases; nucleotides not matched to a gene: 7. The CDR3 DNA reads TGTGCCAGCAGCTTATTCGCGGGGGGCGAGGATACGCAGTATTTT. The encoded protein is CASSLFAGGEDTQYF.

The genes are TRBV11-2 and TRBJ2-7, with 7 bases identical to TRBD2. The CDR3 has 16 amino acids. Germline V lookup: CDR1 SGHAT, CDR2 FQNNGV. The trim removed 3 bases at V and 2 bases at J, leaving 10 bases unmatched. The CDR3 DNA is TGTGCCAGCAGCTTGGCTGGGCTAGCGGAAACCTACGAGCAGTACTTC. It specifies CASSLAGLAETYEQYF.

The V and J genes are TRBV5-1 and TRBJ1-5; D unclear. The germline V gene has CDR1 SGHRS and CDR2 YFSETQ. There are 13 residues in the CDR3. With 2 bases removed from V and 3 bases from J, the gap between germline ends came to 6 bases. CDR3 coding DNA: TGCGCCAGCAGCTTTGGGGACAATCAGCCCCAGCATTTT. Translated: CASSFGDNQPQHF. Full variable domain (outside the CDR3, taken from reference TRBV5-1 and TRBJ1-5): KAGVTQTPRYLIKTRGQQVTLSCSPISGHRSVSWYQQTPGQGLQFLFEYFSETQRNKGNFPGRFSGRQFSNSRSEMNVSTLELGDSALYLCASSFGDNQPQHFGDGTRLSIL.

This rearrangement joins TRBV9 to TRBJ1-1; 11 bases align to TRBD1. The germline V gene encodes CDR1 SGDLS and CDR2 YYNGEE. J was trimmed by 5 bases and V by 3 bases; bases with no gene match: 6. CDR3 length: 15 residues. CDR3 nucleotide sequence: TGTGCCAGCAGCGCTAGGACAGGGGGCAAGACTGAAGCTTTCTTT. Translation: CASSARTGGKTEAFF.

This chain uses TRBV6-5 with TRBJ1-1; D remains unclear. Germline V gives CDR1 MNHEY, CDR2 SVGAGI. Trimming stripped 6 bases from V and 0 bases from J, with 11 bases between. CDR3 length: 14 amino acids. The CDR3 protein is CASRPDQMNTEAFF. As DNA, the CDR3 is TGTGCCAGCAGGCCTGACCAGATGAACACTGAAGCTTTCTTT.

The chain has TRBV4-1 and TRBJ2-7, with D possibly matching TRBD2 (6 bases). Germline loops: CDR1 MGHRA, CDR2 YSYEKL. V was trimmed by 0 bases and J by 4 bases, leaving 13 bases between them. This CDR3 is built from 15 residues. Written as DNA, the CDR3 is TGCGCCAGCAGCCAAGATTCGACTAGACGGTACGAGCAGTACTTC. It codes for CASSQDSTRRYEQYF.